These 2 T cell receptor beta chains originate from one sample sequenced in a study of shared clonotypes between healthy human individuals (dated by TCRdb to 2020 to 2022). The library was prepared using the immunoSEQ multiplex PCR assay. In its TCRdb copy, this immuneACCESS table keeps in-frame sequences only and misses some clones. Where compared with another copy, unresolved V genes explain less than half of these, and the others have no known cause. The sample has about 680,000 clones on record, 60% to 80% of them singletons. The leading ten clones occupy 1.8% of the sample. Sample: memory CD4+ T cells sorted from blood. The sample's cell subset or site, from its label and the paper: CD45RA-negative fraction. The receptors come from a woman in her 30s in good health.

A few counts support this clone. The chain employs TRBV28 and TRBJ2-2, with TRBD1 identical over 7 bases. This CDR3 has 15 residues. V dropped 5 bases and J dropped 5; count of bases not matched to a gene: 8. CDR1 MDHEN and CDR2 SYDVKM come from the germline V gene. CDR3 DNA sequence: TGTGCCAGCAGTACAACAGGGGTTGGAACCGGGGAGCTGTTTTTT. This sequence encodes CASSTTGVGTGELFF.

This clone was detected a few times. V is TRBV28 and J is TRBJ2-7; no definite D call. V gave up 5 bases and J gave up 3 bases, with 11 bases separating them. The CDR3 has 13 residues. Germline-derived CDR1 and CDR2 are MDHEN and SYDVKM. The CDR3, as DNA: TGTGCCAGCAGTGGCCCCCCCTTCTACGAGCAGTACTTC. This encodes CASSGPPFYEQYF.